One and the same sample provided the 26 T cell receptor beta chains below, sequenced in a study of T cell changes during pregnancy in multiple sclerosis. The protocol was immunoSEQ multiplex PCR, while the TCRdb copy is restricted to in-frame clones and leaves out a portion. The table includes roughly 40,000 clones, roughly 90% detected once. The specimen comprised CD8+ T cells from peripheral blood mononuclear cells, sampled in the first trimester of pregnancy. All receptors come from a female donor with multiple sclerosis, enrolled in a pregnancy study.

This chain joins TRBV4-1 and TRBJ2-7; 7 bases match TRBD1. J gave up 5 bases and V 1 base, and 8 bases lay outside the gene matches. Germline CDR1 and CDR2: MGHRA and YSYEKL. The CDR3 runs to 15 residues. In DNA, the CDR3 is TGCGCCAGCAGCCAAGGTTCCCCAGGGACAGACGAGCAGTACTTC. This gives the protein CASSQGSPGTDEQYF.

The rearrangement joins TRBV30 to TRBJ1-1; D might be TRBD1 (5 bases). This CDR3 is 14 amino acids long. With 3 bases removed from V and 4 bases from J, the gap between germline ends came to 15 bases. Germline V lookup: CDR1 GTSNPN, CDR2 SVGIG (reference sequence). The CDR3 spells CAWRKTERLTEAFF. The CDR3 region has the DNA TGTGCCTGGAGGAAGACAGAGAGGCTCACTGAAGCTTTCTTT.

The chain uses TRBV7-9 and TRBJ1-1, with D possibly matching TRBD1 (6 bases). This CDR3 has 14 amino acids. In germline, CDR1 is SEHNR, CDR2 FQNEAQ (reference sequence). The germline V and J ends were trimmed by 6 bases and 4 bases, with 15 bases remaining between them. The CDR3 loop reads CASSPGGGLTEAFF. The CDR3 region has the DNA TGTGCCAGCAGTCCCGGCGGGGGGCTCACTGAAGCTTTCTTT.

The CDR3 bases are TGCAGCGTTGTGACCCTAGCAGGTAGCACAGATACGCAGTATTTT. It encodes CSVVTLAGSTDTQYF. This chain uses TRBV29-1 with TRBJ2-3; a weak D match, TRBD2 (5 bases). This CDR3 is built from 15 residues. V was clipped by 4 bases and J by 0 bases, with 14 bases between them. Germline lookup yields CDR1 SQVTM and CDR2 ANQGSEA.

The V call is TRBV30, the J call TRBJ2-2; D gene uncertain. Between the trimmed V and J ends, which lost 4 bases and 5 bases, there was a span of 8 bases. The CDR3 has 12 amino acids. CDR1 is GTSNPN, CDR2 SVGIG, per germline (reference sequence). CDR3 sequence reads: CAWIGLTGELFF. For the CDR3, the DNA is TGTGCCTGGATCGGGTTGACCGGGGAGCTGTTTTTT.

The CDR3 region is CASSGTGTGKAYEQYF. As DNA, the CDR3 is TGTGCCAGCAGTGGCACCGGGACAGGGAAGGCCTACGAGCAGTACTTC. The chain has TRBV25-1 and TRBJ2-7, with 9 bases that match TRBD1. CDR1 and CDR2 (germline): MGHDK, SYGVNS. Trimming removed 4 bases from V and 2 bases from J; junction bases left unmatched: 9. The CDR3 runs to 16 residues.

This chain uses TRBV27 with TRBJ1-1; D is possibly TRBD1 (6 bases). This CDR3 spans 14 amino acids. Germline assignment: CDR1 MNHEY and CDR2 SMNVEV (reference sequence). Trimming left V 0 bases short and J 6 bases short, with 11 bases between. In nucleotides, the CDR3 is TGTGCCAGCAGTTTATCCCTACAGGGCCCTGAAGCTTTCTTT. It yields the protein CASSLSLQGPEAFF.

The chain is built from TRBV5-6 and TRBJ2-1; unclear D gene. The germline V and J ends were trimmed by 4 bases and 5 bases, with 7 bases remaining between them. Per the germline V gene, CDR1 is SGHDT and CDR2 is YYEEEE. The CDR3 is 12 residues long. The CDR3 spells CASSALDNEQFF. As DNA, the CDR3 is TGTGCCAGCAGCGCGTTAGACAATGAGCAGTTCTTC.

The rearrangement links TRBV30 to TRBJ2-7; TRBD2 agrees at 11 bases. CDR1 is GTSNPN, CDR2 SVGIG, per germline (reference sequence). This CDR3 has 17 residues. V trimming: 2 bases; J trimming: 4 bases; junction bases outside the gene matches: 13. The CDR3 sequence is CAWSFCECLAGGYEQYF. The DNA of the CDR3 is TGTGCCTGGAGTTTTTGCGAATGTCTAGCGGGGGGTTACGAGCAGTACTTC.

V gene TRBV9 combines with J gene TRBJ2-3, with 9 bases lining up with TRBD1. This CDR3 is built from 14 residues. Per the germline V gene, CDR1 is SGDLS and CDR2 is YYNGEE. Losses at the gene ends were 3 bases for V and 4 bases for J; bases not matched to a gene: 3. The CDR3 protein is CASSGRTGADTQYF. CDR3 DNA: TGTGCCAGCAGCGGGCGGACAGGGGCAGATACGCAGTATTTT.

CDR3 DNA: TGTGCCAGCAGCGGGGGGGCCGGGACCGGGGAGCTGTTTTTT. Translation: CASSGGAGTGELFF. The V and J genes are TRBV14 and TRBJ2-2; D is perhaps TRBD2 (7 bases). Germline V gene lookup returns CDR1 SGHDN and CDR2 FVKESK. The CDR3 totals 14 residues. V gave up 5 bases and J gave up 5 bases, with 12 bases separating them.

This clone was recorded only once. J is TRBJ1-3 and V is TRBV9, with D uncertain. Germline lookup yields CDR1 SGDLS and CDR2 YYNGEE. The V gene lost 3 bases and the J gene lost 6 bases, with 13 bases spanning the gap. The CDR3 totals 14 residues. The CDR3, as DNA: TGTGCCAGCAGCGCCGGGATTAGGACAAACACCATATATTTT. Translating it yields CASSAGIRTNTIYF.

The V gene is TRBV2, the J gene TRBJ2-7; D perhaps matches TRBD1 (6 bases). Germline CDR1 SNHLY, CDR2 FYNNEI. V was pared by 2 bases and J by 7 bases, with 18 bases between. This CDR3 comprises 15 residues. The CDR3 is CASSEYSTGTGEQYF. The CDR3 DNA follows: TGTGCCAGCAGTGAATATTCCACAGGGACCGGTGAGCAGTACTTC. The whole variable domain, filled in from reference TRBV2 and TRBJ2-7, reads EPEVTQTPSHQVTQMGQEVILRCVPISNHLYFYWYRQILGQKVEFLVSFYNNEISEKSEIFDDQFSVERPDGSNFTLKIRSTKLEDSAMYFCASSEYSTGTGEQYFGPGTRLTVT.

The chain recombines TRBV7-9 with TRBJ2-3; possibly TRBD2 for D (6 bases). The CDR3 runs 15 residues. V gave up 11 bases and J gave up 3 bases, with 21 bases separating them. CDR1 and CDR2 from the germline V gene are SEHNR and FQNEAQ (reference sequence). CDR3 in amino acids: CAAPLPGESTDTQYF. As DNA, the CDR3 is TGTGCCGCTCCTCTTCCGGGGGAATCGACAGATACGCAGTATTTT.

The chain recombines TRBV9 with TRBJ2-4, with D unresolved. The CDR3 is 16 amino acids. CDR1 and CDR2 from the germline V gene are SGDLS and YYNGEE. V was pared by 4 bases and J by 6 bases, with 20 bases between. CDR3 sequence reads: CASSHDRGDPTNIQYF. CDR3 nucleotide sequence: TGTGCCAGCAGCCACGACCGCGGAGATCCAACAAACATTCAGTACTTC.

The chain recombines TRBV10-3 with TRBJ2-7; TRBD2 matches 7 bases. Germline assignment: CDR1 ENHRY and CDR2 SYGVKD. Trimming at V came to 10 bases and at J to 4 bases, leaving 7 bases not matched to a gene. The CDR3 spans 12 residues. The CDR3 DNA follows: TGTGCCACAATGGGGGGGGATTACGAGCAGTACTTC. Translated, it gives CATMGGDYEQYF.

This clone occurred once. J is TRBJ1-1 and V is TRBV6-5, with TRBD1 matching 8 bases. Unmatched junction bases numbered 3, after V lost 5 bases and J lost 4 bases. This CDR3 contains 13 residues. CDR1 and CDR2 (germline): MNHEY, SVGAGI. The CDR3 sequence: CASSPDRATEAFF. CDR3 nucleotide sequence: TGTGCCAGCAGTCCGGACAGGGCCACTGAAGCTTTCTTT.

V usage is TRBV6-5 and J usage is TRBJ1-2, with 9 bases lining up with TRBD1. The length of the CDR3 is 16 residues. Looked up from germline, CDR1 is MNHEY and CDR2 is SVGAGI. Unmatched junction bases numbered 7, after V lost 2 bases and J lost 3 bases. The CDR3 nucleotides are TGTGCCAGCAGTTACGGAGGGACAGGGATAGACTATGGCTACACCTTC. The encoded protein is CASSYGGTGIDYGYTF.

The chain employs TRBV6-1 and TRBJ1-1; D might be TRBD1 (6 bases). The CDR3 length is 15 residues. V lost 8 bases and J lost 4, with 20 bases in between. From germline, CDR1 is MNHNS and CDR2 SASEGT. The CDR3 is CASLRTQGITTEAFF. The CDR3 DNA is TGTGCCAGCTTACGGACGCAGGGGATAACCACTGAAGCTTTCTTT.

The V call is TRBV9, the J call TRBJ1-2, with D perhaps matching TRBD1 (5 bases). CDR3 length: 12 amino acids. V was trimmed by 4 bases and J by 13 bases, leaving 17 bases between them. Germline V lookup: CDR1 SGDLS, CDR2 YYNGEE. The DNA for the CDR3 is TGTGCCAGCAGCCCCCAGCCGGGACTCTCCACCTTC. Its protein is CASSPQPGLSTF.

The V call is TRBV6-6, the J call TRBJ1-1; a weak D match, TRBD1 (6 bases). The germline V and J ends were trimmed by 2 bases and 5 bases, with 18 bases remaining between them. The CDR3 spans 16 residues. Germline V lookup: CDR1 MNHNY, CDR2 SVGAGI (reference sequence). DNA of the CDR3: TGTGCCAGCAGTTACGAATTGGGGGCGCAAGGTACTGAAGCTTTCTTT. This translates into CASSYELGAQGTEAFF.

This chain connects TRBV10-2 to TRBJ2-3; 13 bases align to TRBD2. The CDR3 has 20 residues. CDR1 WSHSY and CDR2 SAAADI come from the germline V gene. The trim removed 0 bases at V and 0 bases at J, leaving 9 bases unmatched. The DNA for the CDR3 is TGCGCCAGCAGTGAGTCTGGGACTAGCGGGAACCTTTTTAGCACAGATACGCAGTATTTT. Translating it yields CASSESGTSGNLFSTDTQYF.

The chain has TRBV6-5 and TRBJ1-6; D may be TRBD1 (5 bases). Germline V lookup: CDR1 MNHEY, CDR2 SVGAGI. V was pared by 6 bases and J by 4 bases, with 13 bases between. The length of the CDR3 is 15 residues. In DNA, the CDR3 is TGTGCCAGCAGACCTGACAGACTGTATAATTCACCCCTCCACTTT. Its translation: CASRPDRLYNSPLHF.

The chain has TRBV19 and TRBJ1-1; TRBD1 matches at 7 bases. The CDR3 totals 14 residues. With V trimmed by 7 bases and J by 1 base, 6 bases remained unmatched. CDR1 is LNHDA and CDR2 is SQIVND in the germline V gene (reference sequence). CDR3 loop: CASTSTGTNTEAFF. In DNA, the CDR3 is TGTGCCAGTACTTCGACAGGGACGAACACTGAAGCTTTCTTT.

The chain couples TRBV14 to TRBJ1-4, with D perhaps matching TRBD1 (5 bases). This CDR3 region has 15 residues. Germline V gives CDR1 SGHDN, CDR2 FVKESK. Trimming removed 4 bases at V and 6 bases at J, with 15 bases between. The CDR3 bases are TGTGCCAGCAGCCCCCTGGGGGGGGATTATGAAAAACTGTTTTTT. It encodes CASSPLGGDYEKLFF. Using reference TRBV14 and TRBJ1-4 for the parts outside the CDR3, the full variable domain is EAGVTQFPSHSVIEKGQTVTLRCDPISGHDNLYWYRRVMGKEIKFLLHFVKESKQDESGMPNNRFLAERTGGTYSTLKVQPAELEDSGVYFCASSPLGGDYEKLFFGSGTQLSVL.

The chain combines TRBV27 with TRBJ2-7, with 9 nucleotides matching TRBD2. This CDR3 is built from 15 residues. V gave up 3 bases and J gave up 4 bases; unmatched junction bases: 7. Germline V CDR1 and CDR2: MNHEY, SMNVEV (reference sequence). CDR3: CASSFVRGGVYEQYF. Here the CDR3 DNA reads TGTGCCAGCAGTTTCGTGCGGGGGGGCGTGTACGAGCAGTACTTC.